What follows are 22 T cell receptor beta chains derived from one specimen sequenced in a study of tumor-infiltrating lymphocytes in primary liver carcinoma (dated by TCRdb to the late 2010s). TRIzol reagent was used to extract blood RNA from unsorted whole blood, while the DNeasy Blood & Tissue kit provided the germline DNA. The instrument was an Illumina HiSeq 2500. A constant-region primer and ProtoScript II reverse transcriptase were used to reverse-transcribe TCRbeta-specific cDNA from about 500 ng total RNA. Construction of the TCRbeta libraries relied on three nested rounds of multiplex PCR, following a slightly modified ARM-PCR procedure. The first two PCR rounds used multiplex TRBV1-TRBV30 forward primers with a Cbeta reverse primer, each for about 10 cycles. TCRdb passed the public sequencing reads through fastp at Q25 and MiXCR, retaining productive beta sequences. Identical CDR3 proteins give one entry, which carries the most common genes and DNA. The sample table contains about 300,000 distinct CDR3 sequences; only one count was recorded for about 62% of them. The ten largest make up roughly 8.9% of the sample.

Specimen: peripheral blood. The receptors were sampled from a man aged 35 to 55 with primary liver carcinoma and hepatitis B virus infection.

This clonotype was detected many times. This chain uses TRBV12-3 or TRBV12-4 with TRBJ2-7; 7 bases map to TRBD2. The CDR3 has 14 residues. V lost 3 bases and J lost 1; bases outside the gene matches: 3. In nucleotides, the CDR3 is TGTGCCAGCAGTTTGCAGGGAGGGTCCTACGAGCAGTACTTC. Its translation: CASSLQGGSYEQYF.

This clonotype was counted at least ten times. V is TRBV7-8 and J is TRBJ2-3; D ambiguous. The CDR3 has 16 amino acids. Deletions cut 6 bases from V and 3 bases from J, with 19 bases between. Germline CDR1 SGHVS, CDR2 FQNEAQ. In nucleotides, the CDR3 is TGTGCCAGCAGAAGTCGAAATGCCTTAGGAACAGATACGCAGTATTTT. This codes for CASRSRNALGTDTQYF.

This clonotype has just a few counts. The chain joins TRBV28 to TRBJ1-1, with a tentative D call TRBD1 (6 bases). Germline CDR1 and CDR2: MDHEN and SYDVKM. The CDR3 totals 13 residues. V lost 7 bases to trimming and J lost 5 bases, with 14 bases between them. CDR3 nucleotide sequence: TGTGCCAGCATTACAGGGAGTGAGACTGAAGCTTTCTTT. Amino acid sequence: CASITGSETEAFF.

This clonotype was counted once. Being one base from a much bigger clone, this may be a read error. This chain joins TRBV6-6 and TRBJ1-3, with D hard to call. Germline assignment: CDR1 MNHNY and CDR2 SVGAGI (reference sequence). The CDR3 has 13 amino acids. The CDR3 bases are TGTGCCAGCAGTGAATTACGGGGAAACACCACATATTTT. It codes for CASSELRGNTTYF.

As regards this clonotype: The junction departs from the called germline gene at one end, perhaps through a read error. The V call is TRBV12-3 or TRBV12-4, the J call TRBJ1-5; 10 bases fit TRBD1. CDR3 length: 14 residues. In DNA, the CDR3 is TGTGCCAGCACCCGGGACAGGGGAGTTCGGCCCAAGCACTTT. It codes for CASTRDRGVRPKHF.

For this clonotype: Possible read error: a much larger clone is one base away. The rearrangement uses TRBV12-3 or TRBV12-4 and TRBJ2-7; 14 nucleotides line up with TRBD2. The CDR3 covers 14 residues. After removal of 6 bases from V and 6 bases from J, the junction contained 4 bases not matched to a gene. The CDR3 protein is CASSGTSGSREQYF. The CDR3 nucleotides read TGTGCCAGCAGCGGGACTAGCGGGAGCCGCGAGCAGTACTTC.

About this clonotype itself: This may stem from a read error, because a much larger clone lies one nucleotide away. The chain links TRBV10-3 to TRBJ2-3, with 9 bases aligning to TRBD1. The germline V gene has CDR1 ENHRY and CDR2 SYGVKD. Unmatched junction bases numbered 12, after V lost 7 bases and J lost 7 bases. The CDR3 is 15 residues long. The CDR3 bases are TGTGCCATCACCAGGGGGGACAGGGTAGGAAATACGCAGTATTTT. Encoded protein: CAITRGDRVGNTQYF.

At least ten counts were recorded for this clonotype. This chain links TRBV6-1 with TRBJ1-2; possible D gene TRBD1, 5 bases. The germline CDR1 and CDR2 sequences are MNHNS and SASEGT. The CDR3 has 13 amino acids. With 3 bases removed from V and 6 bases from J, the gap between germline ends came to 11 bases. In DNA form, the CDR3 reads TGTGCCAGCAGTGAGGGGGGAGTGGATGGCTACACCTTC. It encodes CASSEGGVDGYTF.

Points on this clonotype: The missing conserved phenylalanine or tryptophan at the end of this CDR3 makes a read error likely. V gene TRBV6-6 combines with J gene TRBJ1-1; maybe TRBD1 (5 bases). The germline CDR1 and CDR2 sequences are MNHNY and SVGAGI (reference sequence). The CDR3 consists of 11 residues. The DNA of the CDR3 is TGTGTCAGCGGAGATCAGGGATCAGCTTTCCTT. It translates to CVSGDQGSAFL.

This clonotype was seen a handful of times. The chain couples TRBV5-1 to TRBJ2-5; 13 bases agree with TRBD2. This CDR3 spans 16 amino acids. In germline, CDR1 is SGHRS, CDR2 YFSETQ. V trimming: 3 bases; J trimming: 2 bases; junction bases outside the gene matches: 4. The CDR3 DNA reads TGCGCCAGCAGCTGGCCGGGACTAGCGGGACAAGAGACCCAGTACTTC. Protein sequence: CASSWPGLAGQETQYF.

Details on this clonotype: At one end the junction does not follow the germline gene, possibly because of a read error. The V call is TRBV6-1, the J call TRBJ1-5; D is perhaps TRBD1 (5 bases). The CDR3 is 14 amino acids. CDR1 MNHNS and CDR2 SASEGT come from the germline V gene. This chain's CDR3 is CTSSIHLGGQPQHF. Written as DNA, the CDR3 is TGTACCAGCTCGATCCACCTCGGGGGACAGCCCCAGCATTTT.

The rearrangement joins TRBV12-3 or TRBV12-4 to TRBJ2-7; no firm D call. Trimming pared 2 bases from V and 13 bases from J, leaving 15 bases between. The CDR3 has 12 residues. This chain's CDR3 is CASSLSRPALYF. In DNA form, the CDR3 reads TGTGCCAGCAGTTTAAGTCGGCCGGCCCTCTACTTC.

This chain connects TRBV5-4 to TRBJ1-1, with 7 bases identical to TRBD1. Trimming removed 6 bases from V and 11 bases from J; junction bases left unmatched: 16. There are 14 residues in the CDR3. Looked up from germline, CDR1 is SGHNT and CDR2 is YYREEE (reference sequence). The CDR3 DNA sequence: TGTGCCAGCATCAAAAGCGGAGGGGGCGGTCAGGCTTTCTTT. It codes for CASIKSGGGGQAFF.

Concerning this clonotype: Mismatch with germline at one junction end may stem from a read error. V usage is TRBV6-4 and J usage is TRBJ2-2; D assignment may be TRBD1 or TRBD2 (5 bases each). The CDR3 has 15 residues. Germline V CDR1 and CDR2: MRHNA, SNTAGT. DNA of the CDR3: TGTGCCAGCAGTGACAGAGGGAAGGACACCGGGAAGCTTTTTTTT. Its translation is CASSDRGKDTGKLFF.

This clonotype was seen a single time. A much bigger clone sits one base away, suggesting this may be a read error. The CDR3 region is CSAVGGVYEQYF. The CDR3 region has the DNA TGCAGCGCTGTTGGGGGTGTTTACGAGCAGTACTTC. The chain couples TRBV29-1 to TRBJ2-7; D possibly uses TRBD1 or TRBD2 (5 bases each). V lost 7 bases and J 4 bases, leaving 14 bases between the germline ends. Per germline, CDR1 SQVTM and CDR2 ANQGSEA. This CDR3 has 12 residues.

The J gene is TRBJ2-1, the V gene TRBV5-4, with 12 bases fitting TRBD1. The CDR3 is 16 residues long. Germline V lookup: CDR1 SGHNT, CDR2 YYREEE (reference sequence). V trimming: 3 bases; J trimming: 10 bases; junction bases outside the gene matches: 11. The CDR3 sequence: CASSWEPGQGAREQFF. The CDR3 DNA follows: TGTGCCAGCAGCTGGGAACCGGGACAGGGGGCGCGGGAGCAGTTCTTC.

For this clonotype: An end of the junction differs from the germline gene, which may be a read error. The V call is TRBV29-1, the J call TRBJ2-1; D perhaps matches TRBD1 (6 bases). The CDR3 has 15 amino acids. In germline, CDR1 is SQVTM, CDR2 ANQGSEA. The CDR3 spells CCVETSDRSYNEQFF. Here the CDR3 DNA reads TGCTGCGTTGAGACCTCGGACAGAAGCTACAATGAACAGTTCTTC.

Worth noting for this clonotype: A read error is possible here, since a much larger clone lies one base away. The chain is built from TRBV29-1 and TRBJ2-7, with TRBD2 matching 10 bases. V lost 6 bases and J lost 7; bases outside the gene matches: 15. Germline assignment: CDR1 SQVTM and CDR2 ANQGSEA. The CDR3 spans 15 residues. CDR3 sequence (DNA): TGCAGCGTCTGCAGGGGGAGCGGGAGGGTCTTTGAGCAGTACTTC. Translated: CSVCRGSGRVFEQYF.

As regards this clonotype: The junction differs from germline at one of its ends, possibly a read error. V is TRBV11-2 and J is TRBJ2-3; either TRBD1 or TRBD2 may supply D (5 bases each). Germline lookup yields CDR1 SGHAT and CDR2 FQNNGV. The CDR3 has 14 residues. The CDR3 coding sequence is TGTGCTAGCAGCCTCGGGACGGGAACAGGTACGCAGTATTTT. As protein: CASSLGTGTGTQYF.

Notes on this clonotype: Since the CDR3 does not end with the conserved phenylalanine or tryptophan, this likely comes from a read error. This chain joins TRBV29-1 and TRBJ1-1; 9 positions agree with TRBD1. This CDR3 comprises 13 residues. V dropped 5 bases and J dropped 5; count of bases not matched to a gene: 6. Germline V gene lookup returns CDR1 SQVTM and CDR2 ANQGSEA. The CDR3 loop is CSVWLTGGTEAFS. The DNA of the CDR3 is TGCAGCGTTTGGTTGACAGGGGGAACTGAAGCTTTCTCT.

The V and J genes are TRBV29-1 and TRBJ2-7, with D uncertain. CDR1 is SQVTM and CDR2 is ANQGSEA in the germline V gene. CDR3 length: 11 amino acids. CDR3 DNA: TGCATGGAAGAGAGTTCCTACGAGCAGTACTTC. Protein: CMEESSYEQYF.

As to this clonotype: A read error is possible here, since a much larger clone lies one base away. The chain uses TRBV4-3 and TRBJ2-1, with 8 nucleotides matching TRBD2. The CDR3 is made up of 16 amino acids. Germline V gene data show CDR1 as LGHNA and CDR2 as YSLEER. The CDR3 DNA reads as TGCACCAGCAGCCAAGAACGGAGCGGGGGTTACAATGAGCAGTTCTTC. Protein: CTSSQERSGGYNEQFF.